The present entry profiles one T cell receptor (beta chain) with its context. This CDR3 has 15 amino acids. CDR1 is SGHAT, CDR2 FQNNGV, per germline. V gave up 5 bases and J gave up 1 base; unmatched junction bases: 3. The data derive from a study of blood T cell repertoires in COVID-19. At the level of the study: Acute and convalescent COVID-19 specimens originated in the United States, Italy and Spain.

Clones were sequenced by immunoSEQ multiplex PCR, and TCRdb holds only the in-frame ones, with some missing. The sample lists roughly 75,000 clones, about 89% seen once, with about 0.5% in the top ten. The receptor was isolated from a man between 60 and 75 years old with acute or convalescent COVID-19. Sequenced: peripheral blood. The chain carries TRBV11-2 and TRBJ2-2; 8 bases are a match to TRBD2. The chain's CDR3 is CASSPSGRNTGELFF. The CDR3 DNA sequence: TGTGCCAGCAGCCCCAGCGGGAGGAACACCGGGGAGCTGTTTTTT.